These 20 T cell receptor beta chains were all obtained from the same sample, sequenced in a study of blood T cell repertoires in COVID-19 (dated by TCRdb to the early 2020s). The method behind the library was the immunoSEQ multiplex PCR assay. What TCRdb holds here is the immuneACCESS table cut down to in-frame rearrangements. Part of the clones is not present; checked against another copy, under half of the missing clones reflect an unresolved V gene, and the others are unexplained. Across this sample there are approximately 35,000 clones, with roughly 80% seen only once. The ten largest account for around a third of the sample. Input material: peripheral blood. The source is an elderly man with acute or convalescent COVID-19.

V and J are TRBV4-1 and TRBJ2-6; 7 nucleotides agree with TRBD1. The CDR3 spans 14 residues. Germline lookup yields CDR1 MGHRA and CDR2 YSYEKL. J lost 12 bases, V lost 2 bases, and 7 bases had no gene match. CDR3 coding DNA: TGCGCCAGCAGCCAATTAGACAGGGCATCCGTCCTGACTTTC. This gives the protein CASSQLDRASVLTF.

The chain is built from TRBV9 and TRBJ1-3, with D possibly matching TRBD1 (6 bases). Trimming took off 3 bases at V and 0 bases at J, with 13 bases between the two ends. The CDR3 is 16 residues long. The germline gives CDR1 SGDLS, CDR2 YYNGEE. CDR3 sequence (DNA): TGTGCCAGCAGCGGGGGTGGCAGGGGCTCTGGAAACACCATATATTTT. Amino acid sequence: CASSGGGRGSGNTIYF.

The chain combines TRBV7-9 with TRBJ2-7, with 10 bases matching TRBD1. The CDR3 is 15 amino acids. The V gene end was trimmed by 5 bases and the J gene end by 3 bases; junction bases not matched to a gene: 7. From germline, CDR1 is SEHNR and CDR2 FQNEAQ (reference sequence). Here the CDR3 reads CASSGPGQGIYEQYF. CDR3 nucleotides: TGTGCCAGCAGCGGACCGGGACAGGGGATCTACGAGCAGTACTTC.

The chain has TRBV7-3 and TRBJ1-2; 7 nucleotides agree with TRBD1. The V gene's germline CDR1 is SGHTA and CDR2 FQGTGA. Trimming cost V 5 bases and J 8 bases; bases outside gene matches: 11. This CDR3 is built from 14 residues. The CDR3 DNA reads as TGTGCCAGCAGCGCCCAGACAGGGTTGGGCGGCTACACCTTC. Translated: CASSAQTGLGGYTF.

The chain links TRBV7-2 to TRBJ2-3; 10 positions match TRBD2. CDR3 length: 12 amino acids. The germline gives CDR1 SGHTA, CDR2 FQGNSA. Trimming took 4 bases from V and 10 from J; bases not matched to a gene: 2. CDR3 amino acids: CASSSLAGAQYF. CDR3 DNA: TGTGCCAGCAGCTCTCTAGCGGGAGCGCAGTATTTT.

This chain uses TRBV6-1 with TRBJ2-7, with 7 bases fitting TRBD1. The CDR3 is 14 amino acids. Germline V gene sequence: CDR1 MNHNS, CDR2 SASEGT. The J segment lost 8 bases and the V segment lost 2 bases, leaving 9 bases of the junction unmatched. This chain's CDR3 is CASSEKGANSKQYF. CDR3 nucleotides: TGTGCCAGCAGTGAAAAGGGGGCGAATTCCAAGCAGTACTTC.

The chain combines TRBV5-4 with TRBJ2-1; 12 nucleotides align to TRBD2. J was trimmed by 5 bases and V by 4 bases; bases with no gene match: 7. From germline, CDR1 is SGHNT and CDR2 YYREEE (reference sequence). The CDR3 is 16 amino acids. CDR3 DNA sequence: TGTGCCAGCAGCGCGGGTAGGACTAGCGGGAACAATGAGCAGTTCTTC. Translated: CASSAGRTSGNNEQFF. The full variable domain, with the rest looked up from reference TRBV5-4 and TRBJ2-1, is ETGVTQSPTHLIKTRGQQVTLRCSSQSGHNTVSWYQQALGQGPQFIFQYYREEENGRGNFPPRFSGLQFPNYSSELNVNALELDDSALYLCASSAGRTSGNNEQFFGPGTRLTVL.

The rearrangement uses TRBV7-6 and TRBJ1-1; D might be TRBD1 (6 bases). There are 15 residues in the CDR3. V was shortened by 0 bases and J by 3 bases, with 11 bases between the two germline ends. Germline V lookup: CDR1 SGHVS, CDR2 FNYEAQ. CDR3 sequence reads: CASSLATGTDTEAFF. In DNA, the CDR3 is TGTGCCAGCAGCTTAGCAACAGGGACCGACACTGAAGCTTTCTTT.

V usage is TRBV25-1 and J usage is TRBJ2-2, with D perhaps TRBD1 (5 bases). Germline-derived CDR1 and CDR2 are MGHDK and SYGVNS. V was clipped by 6 bases and J by 3 bases, with 8 bases between them. The CDR3 is 13 residues long. CDR3 coding DNA: TGTGCCAGCAGAGACAGCTACACCGGGGAGCTGTTTTTT. Amino acids: CASRDSYTGELFF.

The rearrangement links TRBV14 to TRBJ2-7, with 7 bases aligning to TRBD2. There are 17 residues in the CDR3. The ends lost 1 base at V and 0 bases at J; junction bases unmatched: 9. Germline V lookup: CDR1 SGHDN, CDR2 FVKESK. In nucleotides, the CDR3 is TGTGCCAGCAGCCAAGTACGGGGACTAAGTACCTCCTACGAGCAGTACTTC. Translating it yields CASSQVRGLSTSYEQYF.

In this sample, this clone turned up a few times. V usage is TRBV25-1 and J usage is TRBJ2-5; D is uncertain. From germline, CDR1 is MGHDK and CDR2 SYGVNS. Trimming removed 5 bases at V and 1 base at J, with 8 bases between. The CDR3 has 13 residues. CDR3 DNA sequence: TGTGCCAGCAGTCCACAATTCCAAGAGACCCAGTACTTC. This gives the protein CASSPQFQETQYF.

The rearrangement uses TRBV9 and TRBJ1-2; no firm D call. Trimming took off 4 bases at V and 3 bases at J, with 13 bases between the two ends. CDR3 length equals 14 residues. CDR1 and CDR2 (germline): SGDLS, YYNGEE. The CDR3 sequence: CASSPRGSDYGYTF. CDR3 DNA sequence: TGTGCCAGCAGCCCCCGAGGGTCTGACTATGGCTACACCTTC.

This clone came up a few times. This chain links TRBV6-1 with TRBJ1-5; TRBD1 matches at 7 bases. V was clipped by 3 bases and J by 5 bases; unmatched bases: 4. The germline gives CDR1 MNHNS, CDR2 SASEGT. This CDR3 has 14 residues. Here the CDR3 reads CASSEDRTHQPQHF. CDR3 nucleotides: TGTGCCAGCAGTGAGGACAGGACCCATCAGCCCCAGCATTTT.

The V call is TRBV5-8, the J call TRBJ1-2; D is possibly TRBD1 (6 bases). The CDR3 consists of 13 residues. The germline CDR1 and CDR2 sequences are SGHTS and YDEGEE. The germline V and J ends were trimmed by 4 bases and 6 bases, with 13 bases remaining between them. The CDR3 sequence: CASSRDRTDGYTF. The DNA of the CDR3 is TGTGCCAGCAGCCGCGACAGGACCGATGGCTACACCTTC.

V and J are TRBV7-6 and TRBJ2-5; D is possibly TRBD2 (7 bases). This CDR3 has 15 residues. In germline, CDR1 is SGHVS, CDR2 FNYEAQ. Trimming took off 5 bases at V and 1 base at J, with 14 bases between the two ends. CDR3 DNA sequence: TGTGCCAGCAGCCTAGGGGGGGGCTCCCAAGAGACCCAGTACTTC. Its translation is CASSLGGGSQETQYF.

This clone came up a few times. This sequence joins TRBV7-2 and TRBJ2-5; TRBD2 matches 12 bases. CDR1 is SGHTA, CDR2 FQGNSA, per germline. The CDR3 loop spans 16 amino acids. V lost 4 bases, J lost 5 bases, and 8 bases stayed unmatched. CDR3 sequence: CASSSRTSGTGETQYF. In DNA form, the CDR3 reads TGTGCCAGCAGCTCCCGGACTAGCGGGACGGGTGAGACCCAGTACTTC. The full variable domain, completed using reference TRBV7-2 and TRBJ2-5, is GAGVSQSPSNKVTEKGKDVELRCDPISGHTALYWYRQSLGQGLEFLIYFQGNSAPDKSGLPSDRFSAERTGGSVSTLTIQRTQQEDSAVYLCASSSRTSGTGETQYFGPGTRLLVL.

The chain joins TRBV7-3 to TRBJ2-7, with TRBD1 matching 7 bases. The ends lost 5 bases at V and 0 bases at J; junction bases unmatched: 10. In germline, CDR1 is SGHTA, CDR2 FQGTGA. CDR3 length equals 16 residues. CDR3 loop: CASSRAGQESSYEQYF. DNA for the CDR3: TGTGCCAGCAGCCGAGCTGGACAGGAGTCCTCCTACGAGCAGTACTTC. Complete variable domain (other parts from reference TRBV7-3 and TRBJ2-7): GAGVSQTPSNKVTEKGKYVELRCDPISGHTALYWYRQSLGQGPEFLIYFQGTGAADDSGLPNDRFFAVRPEGSVSTLKIQRTERGDSAVYLCASSRAGQESSYEQYFGPGTRLTVT.

In this sample, this clone turned up once. The chain uses TRBV5-6 and TRBJ2-3, with a possible D match to TRBD2 (6 bases). Trimming shortened V by 2 bases and J by 3 bases, and 19 bases separated the two germline ends. The germline gives CDR1 SGHDT, CDR2 YYEEEE. This CDR3 has 17 amino acids. The CDR3 DNA is TGTGCCAGCAGCTTCCTCGGGGCTAGCGATACGACAGATACGCAGTATTTT. This codes for CASSFLGASDTTDTQYF.

J is TRBJ2-1 and V is TRBV28; possibly TRBD1 for D (5 bases). The ends were cut back, 6 bases at V and 1 base at J, with 7 bases in the middle. Germline V gene sequence: CDR1 MDHEN, CDR2 SYDVKM. This CDR3 region has 13 residues. The CDR3 bases are TGTGCCAGCAGGCCAGGGTCCTACAATGAGCAGTTCTTC. This codes for CASRPGSYNEQFF. Full variable domain (outside the CDR3, taken from reference TRBV28 and TRBJ2-1): DVKVTQSSRYLVKRTGEKVFLECVQDMDHENMFWYRQDPGLGLRLIYFSYDVKMKEKGDIPEGYSVSREKKERFSLILESASTNQTSMYLCASRPGSYNEQFFGPGTRLTVL.

The V call is TRBV5-1, the J call TRBJ1-2; 9 positions agree with TRBD1. The V gene end was trimmed by 5 bases and the J gene end by 7 bases; junction bases not matched to a gene: 12. Germline loops: CDR1 SGHRS, CDR2 YFSETQ. This CDR3 contains 15 residues. The CDR3: CASRRQGVNERGYTF. In DNA, the CDR3 is TGCGCCAGCAGGAGACAGGGGGTGAATGAACGTGGCTACACCTTC.